This T cell receptor beta chain emerged from a study of blood T cell repertoires in COVID-19. The overall study: The recovered donors of Cohort 3 showed two negative PCRs, clearance, or symptom resolution. The cDNA or gDNA used as material had been derived from T cells, B-cell-depleted T cells, or PBMCs.

In the source study's methods: From reference gene primer amplification, estimates of nucleated cell counts were derived. Measured with immunoSEQ multiplex PCR; TCRdb has only the in-frame clones, and not every one. Clonal size and the V and J genes are those of that table, whereas D and trimming came from the DNA. The sample includes about 170,000 clones, 70% to 85% seen only once; the top ten take over 15%. Germline V CDR1 and CDR2: MNHEY, SVGAGI. The ends were cut back, 4 bases at V and 4 bases at J, with 14 bases in the middle. The CDR3 sequence is 15 residues long. Clinical history as reported by participants underpinned cohort assignment.

The specimen sequenced was PBMCs or T cells enriched from blood (not recorded which). This chain connects TRBV6-5 to TRBJ2-1; D may be TRBD1 (6 bases). The TCR sequence derives from a woman aged 70-85 years in a cohort exposed to, infected with or recovered from COVID-19 (not recorded which). The CDR3 reads CASSWSGEFYNEQFF. CDR3 bases: TGTGCCAGCAGTTGGTCAGGGGAGTTTTACAATGAGCAGTTCTTC.